This T cell receptor (beta chain) is drawn from a study of shared clonotypes between healthy human individuals. Study-level findings and limits: Only a few donors were included, so the genetic and exposure-history diversity represented was limited. Naive subsets typically showed greater estimated richness than memory subsets. Shared clonotypes across all four donors exceeded non-shared ones in generation probability.

Naive CD8 isolation took CD45RO-negative cells positively selected for CCR7 and excluded terminally differentiated effector memory CD45RA+ cells. This clone was recorded a few times. Its antigen is still unknown. Profiling relied on immunoSEQ multiplex PCR, and the TCRdb table lists in-frame clones only, not all of them. The sample has roughly 890,000 clones, roughly 92% seen once; the top ten hold under 30%. Sequencing was carried out using naive CD8+ T cells sorted from blood. This clonotype originated in a man younger than 45 in good health.

The CDR3: CSVDEDRDQETQYF. The CDR3 region has the DNA TGCAGCGTTGACGAAGACAGGGACCAAGAGACCCAGTACTTC. This chain joins TRBV29-1 and TRBJ2-5; 7 nucleotides line up with TRBD1. The length of the CDR3 is 14 residues. Germline V gives CDR1 SQVTM, CDR2 ANQGSEA. J lost 0 bases, V lost 3 bases, and 4 bases had no gene match.